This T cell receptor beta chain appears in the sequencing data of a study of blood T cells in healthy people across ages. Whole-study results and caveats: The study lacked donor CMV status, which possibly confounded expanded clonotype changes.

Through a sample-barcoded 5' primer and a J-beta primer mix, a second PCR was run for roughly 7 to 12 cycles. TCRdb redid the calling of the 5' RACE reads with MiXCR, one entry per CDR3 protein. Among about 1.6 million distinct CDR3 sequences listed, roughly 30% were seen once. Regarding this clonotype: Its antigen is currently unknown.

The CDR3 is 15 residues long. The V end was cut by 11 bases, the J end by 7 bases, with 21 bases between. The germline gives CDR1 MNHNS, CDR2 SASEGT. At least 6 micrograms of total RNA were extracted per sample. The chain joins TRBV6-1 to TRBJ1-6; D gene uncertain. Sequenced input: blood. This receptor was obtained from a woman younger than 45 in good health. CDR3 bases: TGTGCCGGCTGGGGTGTAGATTGGATGAATTCACCCCTCCACTTT. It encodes CAGWGVDWMNSPLHF.